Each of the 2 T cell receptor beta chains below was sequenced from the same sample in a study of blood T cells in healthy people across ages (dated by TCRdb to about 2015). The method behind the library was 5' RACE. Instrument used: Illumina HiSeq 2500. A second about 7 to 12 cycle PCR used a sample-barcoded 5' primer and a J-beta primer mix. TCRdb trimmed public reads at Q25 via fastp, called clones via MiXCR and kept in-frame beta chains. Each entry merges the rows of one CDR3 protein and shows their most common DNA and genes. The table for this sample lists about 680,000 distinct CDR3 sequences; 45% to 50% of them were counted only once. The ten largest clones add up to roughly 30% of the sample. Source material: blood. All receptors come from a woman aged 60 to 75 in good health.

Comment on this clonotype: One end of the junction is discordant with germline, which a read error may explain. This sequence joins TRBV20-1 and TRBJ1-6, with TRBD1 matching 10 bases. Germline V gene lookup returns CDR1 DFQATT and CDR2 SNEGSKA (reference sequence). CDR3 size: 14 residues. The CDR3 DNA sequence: TGCAGTGCTAGAGAGGGGACAGGGGCTTCACCCCCCCACTTT. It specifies CSAREGTGASPPHF.

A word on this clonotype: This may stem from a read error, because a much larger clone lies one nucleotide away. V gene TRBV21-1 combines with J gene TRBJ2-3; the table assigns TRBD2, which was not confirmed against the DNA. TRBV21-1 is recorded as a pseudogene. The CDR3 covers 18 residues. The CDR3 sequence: CAGSKVGTSGDFTDTQYF. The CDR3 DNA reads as TGTGCCGGCAGCAAAGTAGGGACTAGCGGGGATTTCACAGATACGCAGTATTTT.